The following is a TCR beta chain sequence with its context. This sample was included in a study of CD8 T cells in Susac syndrome. Random hexamers served to reverse transcribe about 0.5 to 1 ug RNA. TCRdb processed the immunoSEQ multiplex PCR reads anew with MiXCR; each CDR3 protein has one entry. The sample has under 150,000 distinct CDR3 sequences; approximately 94% are singletons. The source of this sequence is a human donor with multiple sclerosis. Sequences were obtained from CD4+ T cells from PBMCs.

The CDR3 DNA is TGTGCCACCGCGGGACCGGGCGGGGGCCGGGTTGAGCAGTTCTTC. This encodes CATAGPGGGRVEQFF. The chain recombines TRBV24-1 with TRBJ2-1, with D possibly TRBD2 on 7 matching bases. The CDR3 spans 15 residues. The germline CDR1 and CDR2 sequences are KGHDR and SFDVKD. V lost 9 bases and J 9 bases, leaving 23 bases between the germline ends.